This T cell receptor (beta chain) appears in the sequencing data of a study of cytomegalovirus exposure and HLA in healthy donors. Study-level information: A later analysis reported the 120 or so validation repertoires used the same platform as the approximately 670 first-cohort repertoires. Study observations and caveats: Researchers catalogued approximately 170 TCR beta chains as cytomegalovirus-associated. Reported performance of the classifier showed diagnosis of cytomegalovirus status with high specificity and sensitivity.

The CDR3 totals 15 residues. Trimming pared 5 bases from V and 1 base from J, leaving 14 bases between. The V gene's germline CDR1 is LNHDA and CDR2 SQIVND (reference sequence). Only in-frame clones appear in the TCRdb table, and some are missing; sequencing was by immunoSEQ multiplex PCR. The sample holds fewer than 85,000 clones, approximately 94% seen once. Concerning this clone itself: Its antigen is as yet unknown.

The V gene is TRBV19, the J gene TRBJ1-1; a weak D match, TRBD1 (5 bases). This clonotype was sampled from a woman younger than 30 in good health and CMV-seronegative. Input material: PBMCs. This CDR3 is CASSQPRGWNTEAFF. Here the CDR3 DNA reads TGTGCCAGTAGTCAACCCCGGGGGTGGAACACTGAAGCTTTCTTT.